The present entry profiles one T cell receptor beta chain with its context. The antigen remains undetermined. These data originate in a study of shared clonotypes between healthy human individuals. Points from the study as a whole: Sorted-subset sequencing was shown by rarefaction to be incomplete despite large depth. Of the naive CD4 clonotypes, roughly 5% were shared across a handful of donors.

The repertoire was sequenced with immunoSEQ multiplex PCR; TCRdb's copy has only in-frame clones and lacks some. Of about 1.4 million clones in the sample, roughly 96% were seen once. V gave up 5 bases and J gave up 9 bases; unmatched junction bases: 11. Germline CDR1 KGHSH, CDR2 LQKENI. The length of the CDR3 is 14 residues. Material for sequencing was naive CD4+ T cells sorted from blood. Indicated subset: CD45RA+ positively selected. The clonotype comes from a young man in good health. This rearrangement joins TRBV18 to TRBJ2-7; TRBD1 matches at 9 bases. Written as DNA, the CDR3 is TGTGCCAGCTCAGCGGGACAGGGTCTTTTTGTGCAGTACTTC. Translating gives CASSAGQGLFVQYF.